The 6 T cell receptor beta chains in this list originate from one sample, sequenced in a study of shared clonotypes between healthy human individuals. Clones were sequenced by immunoSEQ multiplex PCR, and TCRdb holds only the in-frame ones, with some missing. The table has 1,400,000 or so clones, approximately 98.5% seen once. The sequenced sample was naive CD4+ T cells sorted from blood. Subset of the sample: CD45RA+ positively selected. These receptors were taken from a man aged 25 to 45 in good health.

This clone was detected once. This rearrangement joins TRBV7-2 to TRBJ1-1; D not certain. The V and J ends lost 0 bases and 2 bases respectively, with 7 bases between them. The germline CDR1 and CDR2 sequences are SGHTA and FQGNSA. The CDR3 sequence is 14 residues long. The CDR3 protein is CASSLATQNTEAFF. The CDR3 DNA reads TGTGCCAGCAGCTTAGCAACTCAAAACACTGAAGCTTTCTTT.

Regarding this clone: At one of its ends the junction is not consistent with the germline gene, which may arise from a read error. The chain has TRBV9 and TRBJ2-2; 11 nucleotides match TRBD2. CDR3 length: 14 residues. Germline CDR1 reads SGDLS; CDR2 reads YYNGEE. The CDR3 protein is CASSVSGRAGELFF. The DNA for the CDR3 is TGTGCCAGCAGCGTTAGCGGGAGGGCCGGAGAGCTGTTTTTT.

This chain joins TRBV7-9 and TRBJ1-1; D uncertain. In germline, CDR1 is SEHNR, CDR2 FQNEAQ (reference sequence). V lost 4 bases to trimming and J lost 1 base, with 7 bases between them. The CDR3 totals 13 residues. CDR3: CASSSMENTEAFF. As DNA, the CDR3 is TGTGCCAGCAGCTCAATGGAGAACACTGAAGCTTTCTTT. Full variable domain (rest looked up from reference TRBV7-9 and TRBJ1-1): DTGVSQNPRHKITKRGQNVTFRCDPISEHNRLYWYRQTLGQGPEFLTYFQNEAQLEKSRLLSDRFSAERPKGSFSTLEIQRTEQGDSAMYLCASSSMENTEAFFGQGTRLTVV.

The chain has TRBV2 and TRBJ1-1, with D uncertain. The CDR3 runs 13 residues. V was shortened by 5 bases and J by 6 bases, with 13 bases between the two germline ends. CDR1 and CDR2 from the germline V gene are SNHLY and FYNNEI. The CDR3 DNA is TGTGCCAGCAGTCCGGACGTGGCGCCTGAAGCTTTCTTT. The encoded protein is CASSPDVAPEAFF.

This clone was observed a single time. V is TRBV5-4 and J is TRBJ2-1, with D maybe TRBD1 (5 bases). The V end lost 1 base, the J end lost 8 bases, and 10 bases lay between the germline ends. Germline V gives CDR1 SGHNT, CDR2 YYREEE (reference sequence). The CDR3 runs to 13 residues. CDR3 bases: TGTGCCAGCAGCTTGCTGGGGCACGATGAGCAGTTCTTC. Translated, it gives CASSLLGHDEQFF.

On this clone: Within the sample, other DNA sequences also encode this same CDR3. The chain recombines TRBV9 with TRBJ2-5; D unclear. The CDR3 loop spans 18 amino acids. The germline CDR1 and CDR2 sequences are SGDLS and YYNGEE. The V end lost 1 base, the J end lost 8 bases, and 27 bases lay between the germline ends. The CDR3 coding sequence is TGTGCCAGCAGCGTAATAGGTTTCGGTCGGAGTGGAATCGAAACCCAGTACTTC. As protein: CASSVIGFGRSGIETQYF.